This record covers a single TCR beta chain. Germline loops: CDR1 SGHKS, CDR2 YYEKEE (reference sequence). The V gene lost 7 bases and the J gene lost 10 bases, with 18 bases spanning the gap. This CDR3 is built from 14 residues. These data belong to a study of blood T cell repertoires in COVID-19. Data came from immunoSEQ multiplex PCR; TCRdb stores just in-frame clones and leaves some out. The data contain 120,000 or so clones, roughly 89% of them seen just once; the ten biggest clones take up about 2%. The chain uses TRBV5-5 and TRBJ1-6; possible D gene TRBD1, 5 bases. This clonotype originated in a woman aged 45-60 years with acute or convalescent COVID-19. Specimen: peripheral blood. Here the CDR3 reads CASSPGGDGSPLHF. The CDR3 bases are TGTGCCAGCTCTCCCGGAGGGGATGGGTCACCCCTCCACTTT.